The 25 T cell receptor beta chains below all came from one sample that was sequenced in a study of neoadjuvant nivolumab and ipilimumab in lung cancer. The assay was immunoSEQ multiplex PCR, and TCRdb's table has in-frame clones only and misses some. Of tens of thousands of clones in the sample, about 88% were seen once. The sample was peripheral blood, taken before neoadjuvant nivolumab, alone or with ipilimumab. These receptors all stem from an adult with non-small cell lung cancer.

The V gene is TRBV7-2, the J gene TRBJ1-4; D remains unclear. V was cut by 2 bases and J by 6 bases, with 16 bases left in between. Germline CDR1 SGHTA, CDR2 FQGNSA. The CDR3 is 16 residues long. The CDR3 sequence: CASSLIFGLSDEKLFF. CDR3 DNA: TGTGCCAGCAGCTTAATTTTCGGGCTTTCTGATGAAAAACTGTTTTTT.

The chain joins TRBV5-4 to TRBJ2-3; the match to TRBD1 covers 8 bases. The CDR3 sequence is 14 residues long. The V segment lost 4 bases and the J segment 6 bases; nucleotides outside the gene matches: 7. Germline-derived CDR1 and CDR2 are SGHNT and YYREEE (reference sequence). CDR3 loop: CASSLPTGADTQYF. The CDR3 region has the DNA TGTGCCAGCAGCCTCCCGACAGGGGCTGATACGCAGTATTTT.

The chain has TRBV6-5 and TRBJ2-3; D unresolved. V lost 7 bases to trimming and J lost 3 bases, with 11 bases between them. CDR1 is MNHEY, CDR2 SVGAGI, per germline. CDR3 length: 13 residues. The CDR3 is CASTRRGTDTQYF. CDR3 DNA sequence: TGTGCCAGCACCCGAAGAGGTACAGATACGCAGTATTTT.

The chain joins TRBV10-3 to TRBJ2-2; D gene ambiguous. Trimming shortened V by 1 base and J by 1 base, and 1 base separated the two germline ends. CDR1 is ENHRY, CDR2 SYGVKD, per germline. This CDR3 comprises 13 residues. The CDR3 coding sequence is TGTGCCATCAGTGAGTTGAACACCGGGGAGCTGTTTTTT. It codes for CAISELNTGELFF.

The CDR3 here is CASSQGRNSYEQYF. The DNA of the CDR3 is TGCGCCAGCAGCCAGGGAAGAAATTCCTACGAGCAGTACTTC. The gene calls are TRBV4-3 and TRBJ2-7; no reliable D call. V lost 3 bases, J lost 1 base, and 10 bases lay in between. Germline assignment: CDR1 LGHNA and CDR2 YSLEER. The CDR3 is 14 residues long.

This clone has a handful of counts. The rearrangement joins TRBV30 to TRBJ1-5, with 9 bases fitting TRBD1. The V gene end was trimmed by 4 bases and the J gene end by 4 bases; junction bases not matched to a gene: 8. Per germline, CDR1 GTSNPN and CDR2 SVGIG (reference sequence). The CDR3 extends over 15 amino acids. The CDR3 reads CAWTFIGTGNQPQHF. As DNA, the CDR3 is TGTGCCTGGACCTTCATCGGGACAGGGAATCAGCCCCAGCATTTT.

V is TRBV4-3 and J is TRBJ2-5, with unresolved D. This CDR3 comprises 14 residues. Germline V gives CDR1 LGHNA, CDR2 YSLEER. The V gene lost 0 bases and the J gene lost 2 bases, with 7 bases spanning the gap. The CDR3, as DNA: TGCGCCAGCAGCCAAGATATGGCACAAGAGACCCAGTACTTC. Amino acid sequence: CASSQDMAQETQYF.

The CDR3 nucleotides read TGTGCCAGCAGCCGTCCGGGGGGTGAAAACTACGAGCAGTACTTC. This translates into CASSRPGGENYEQYF. The chain joins TRBV5-6 to TRBJ2-7, with TRBD2 matching 7 bases. The CDR3 is 15 residues long. Germline-derived CDR1 and CDR2 are SGHDT and YYEEEE. Trimming cost V 4 bases and J 3 bases; bases outside gene matches: 10.

V usage is TRBV13 and J usage is TRBJ2-3; the D gene is possibly TRBD2 (6 bases). The CDR3 contains 18 residues. CDR1 is PRHDT, CDR2 FYEKMQ, per germline (reference sequence). Trimming pared 0 bases from V and 3 bases from J, leaving 19 bases between. CDR3 bases: TGTGCCAGCAGCTTAGGAAGAGCGGGCCCGGAGGGGACAGATACGCAGTATTTT. Translation: CASSLGRAGPEGTDTQYF.

V is TRBV2 and J is TRBJ1-5, with D possibly being TRBD1 (5 bases). Germline V gives CDR1 SNHLY, CDR2 FYNNEI. V was trimmed by 3 bases and J by 4 bases, leaving 16 bases between them. CDR3 length: 16 residues. The CDR3 sequence is CASSESQGYVNQPQHF. The CDR3 coding sequence is TGTGCCAGCAGTGAGTCCCAGGGATACGTAAATCAGCCCCAGCATTTT.

This clone has a single count. The chain uses TRBV7-9 and TRBJ2-1; TRBD2 agrees at 14 bases. The V and J ends lost 0 bases and 3 bases, in that order; junction bases with no gene match: 7. Per the germline V gene, CDR1 is SEHNR and CDR2 is FQNEAQ (reference sequence). The CDR3 length is 19 residues. DNA of the CDR3: TGTGCCAGCAGCTTAGCATTGTCGACTAGCGGGAGGGTCTACAATGAGCAGTTCTTC. Translation gives CASSLALSTSGRVYNEQFF.

V gene TRBV5-1 combines with J gene TRBJ1-1, with 7 bases matching TRBD1. This CDR3 is built from 14 residues. Trimming took 0 bases from V and 5 from J; bases not matched to a gene: 4. Germline V gene sequence: CDR1 SGHRS, CDR2 YFSETQ. In DNA, the CDR3 is TGCGCCAGCAGCTTGGGACAGGGTGGGACTGAAGCTTTCTTT. Amino acids: CASSLGQGGTEAFF.

This CDR3 is CAIRQGGAPGANVLTF. CDR3 in DNA: TGTGCCATAAGACAGGGGGGTGCTCCTGGGGCCAACGTCCTGACTTTC. The rearrangement joins TRBV10-3 to TRBJ2-6, with TRBD1 identical over 9 bases. Trimming removed 9 bases from V and 2 bases from J; junction bases left unmatched: 8. Germline V gene data show CDR1 as ENHRY and CDR2 as SYGVKD. CDR3 length: 16 residues.

The gene calls are TRBV15 and TRBJ2-5; 8 nucleotides match TRBD2. Matching the DNA end better, TRBJ2-7 makes the J call doubtful. The germline gives CDR1 LNHNV, CDR2 YYDKDF (reference sequence). The CDR3 contains 16 residues. In DNA form, the CDR3 reads TGTGCCACCAGCAGAGATCGGGCGGGAGGATCCCTCGAGCAGTACTTC. Amino acid sequence: CATSRDRAGGSLEQYF.

The chain recombines TRBV6-1 with TRBJ1-5; D possibly corresponds to TRBD1 (5 bases). CDR3 length: 15 residues. Germline values: CDR1 MNHNS, CDR2 SASEGT. Between the trimmed V and J ends, which lost 7 bases and 4 bases, there was a span of 17 bases. DNA for the CDR3: TGTGCCAGCACCGGGCCCTCGAGGGGAAATCAGCCCCAGCATTTT. Amino acid sequence: CASTGPSRGNQPQHF.

This rearrangement joins TRBV19 to TRBJ2-1, with 12 bases aligning to TRBD2. V gave up 4 bases and J gave up 4 bases; unmatched junction bases: 2. CDR1 and CDR2 from the germline V gene are LNHDA and SQIVND (reference sequence). This CDR3 spans 15 amino acids. The CDR3, as DNA: TGTGCCAGTAGTAATCTAGCGGGAGGGTACAATGAGCAGTTCTTC. It translates to CASSNLAGGYNEQFF.

V usage is TRBV7-3 and J usage is TRBJ2-1; D unclear. The CDR3 totals 13 residues. The germline V and J ends were trimmed by 2 bases and 5 bases, with 7 bases remaining between them. The germline V gene has CDR1 SGHTA and CDR2 FQGTGA. CDR3 region: CASSLWQNNEQFF. The DNA for the CDR3 is TGTGCCAGCAGCTTATGGCAGAACAATGAGCAGTTCTTC.

This clone has more than one count but fewer than ten. The chain joins TRBV27 to TRBJ2-7, with D possibly being TRBD2 (6 bases). V lost 6 bases, J lost 2 bases, and 20 bases lay in between. CDR1 MNHEY and CDR2 SMNVEV come from the germline V gene (reference sequence). The CDR3 is 16 amino acids. The CDR3 nucleotides are TGTGCCAGCAGCTTAAGACCGCCGGGACTCCCCTACGAGCAGTACTTC. This sequence encodes CASSLRPPGLPYEQYF.

J is TRBJ1-1 and V is TRBV7-9; 7 nucleotides match TRBD1. The CDR3 has 14 residues. The germline gives CDR1 SEHNR, CDR2 FQNEAQ (reference sequence). Trimming cost V 5 bases and J 4 bases; bases outside gene matches: 7. The CDR3 sequence: CASSLGQEGTEAFF. The CDR3, as DNA: TGTGCCAGCAGCCTCGGACAGGAGGGCACTGAAGCTTTCTTT.

Written as DNA, the CDR3 is TGCGCCAGCAGCTTGGACACTTCGATCTACACCTTC. Translating gives CASSLDTSIYTF. The gene calls are TRBV5-1 and TRBJ1-2; D unresolved. V lost 0 bases, J lost 10 bases, and 10 bases lay in between. The CDR3 spans 12 residues. Germline lookup yields CDR1 SGHRS and CDR2 YFSETQ.

The chain combines TRBV4-1 with TRBJ2-5, with unresolved D. The V gene lost 4 bases and the J gene lost 5 bases, with 17 bases spanning the gap. This CDR3 has 15 residues. Per germline, CDR1 MGHRA and CDR2 YSYEKL. The CDR3 loop is CASSPMSGEPETQYF. CDR3 DNA: TGCGCCAGCAGCCCCATGAGTGGGGAACCGGAGACCCAGTACTTC.

The genes are TRBV6-6 and TRBJ1-3, with 10 bases identical to TRBD1. The CDR3 totals 16 residues. Germline V gene sequence: CDR1 MNHNY, CDR2 SVGAGI (reference sequence). With V trimmed by 1 base and J by 3 bases, 3 bases remained unmatched. CDR3 nucleotide sequence: TGTGCCAGCAGTTACTTGGGGACAGGGGATGGAAACACCATATATTTT. Amino acid sequence: CASSYLGTGDGNTIYF.

The V and J genes are TRBV28 and TRBJ2-7; perhaps D is TRBD1 or TRBD2 (7 bases each). CDR1 MDHEN and CDR2 SYDVKM come from the germline V gene. This CDR3 contains 16 residues. Trimming left V 2 bases short and J 10 bases short, with 24 bases between. CDR3 loop: CASSLGGAIDRANQYF. The CDR3 DNA follows: TGTGCCAGCAGTTTAGGGGGGGCCATTGACAGGGCTAACCAGTACTTC.

Only one count was recorded for this clone. The gene calls are TRBV7-6 and TRBJ2-3; 10 bases are a match to TRBD2. There are 15 residues in the CDR3. From germline, CDR1 is SGHVS and CDR2 FNYEAQ. Germline trimming cut 5 bases from V and 5 bases from J; bases unmatched to any gene: 7. CDR3 DNA sequence: TGTGCCAGCAGCCGAGCTAGCGGGAGATTAGATACGCAGTATTTT. Protein product: CASSRASGRLDTQYF.

The chain joins TRBV30 to TRBJ2-1; possible D gene TRBD2, 6 bases. The CDR3 is 13 residues long. CDR1 is GTSNPN and CDR2 is SVGIG in the germline V gene (reference sequence). V was clipped by 2 bases and J by 9 bases, with 14 bases between them. For the CDR3, the DNA is TGTGCCTGGAGTCCTCGACTAGAGGTTGAGCAGTTCTTC. Protein product: CAWSPRLEVEQFF.